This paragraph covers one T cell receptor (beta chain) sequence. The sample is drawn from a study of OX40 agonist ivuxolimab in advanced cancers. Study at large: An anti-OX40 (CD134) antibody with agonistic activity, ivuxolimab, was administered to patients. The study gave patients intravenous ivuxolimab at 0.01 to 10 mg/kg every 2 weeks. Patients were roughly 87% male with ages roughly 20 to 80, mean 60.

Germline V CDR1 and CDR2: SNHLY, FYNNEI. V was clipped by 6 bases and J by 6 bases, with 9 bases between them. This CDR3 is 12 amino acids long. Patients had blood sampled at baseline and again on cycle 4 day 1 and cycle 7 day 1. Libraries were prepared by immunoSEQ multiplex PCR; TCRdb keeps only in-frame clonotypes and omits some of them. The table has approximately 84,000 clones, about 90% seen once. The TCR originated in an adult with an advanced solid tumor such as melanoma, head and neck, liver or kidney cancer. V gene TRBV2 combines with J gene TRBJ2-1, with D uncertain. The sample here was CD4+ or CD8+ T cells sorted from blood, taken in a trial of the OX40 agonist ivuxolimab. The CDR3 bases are TGTGCCAGCAGAGCGACCAGCAATGAGCAGTTCTTC. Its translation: CASRATSNEQFF.